These 19 T cell receptor beta chains were all obtained from the same sample, sequenced in a study of blood T cell repertoires in COVID-19. Sequencing was performed with immunoSEQ multiplex PCR; in TCRdb, only in-frame clones are kept and a portion is missing. The sample consists of about 310,000 clones, more than 75% of them appearing once. Sequencing was carried out using peripheral blood. Receptors originate from a woman between 45 and 60 years old who had recovered from COVID-19.

About this clone itself: This clone may be a read error of a much larger clone one base away. The chain employs TRBV2 and TRBJ2-1; the match to TRBD2 covers 11 bases. CDR1 and CDR2 from the germline V gene are SNHLY and FYNNEI. The ends lost 5 bases at V and 4 bases at J; junction bases unmatched: 4. CDR3 length: 15 residues. The DNA of the CDR3 is TGTGCCAGCAGTTACTTAGCGGGAGGGTACAATGAGCAGTTCTTC. The encoded protein is CASSYLAGGYNEQFF. Filled out from reference TRBV2 and TRBJ2-1, the complete variable domain reads EPEVTQTPSHQVTQMGQEVILRCVPISNHLYFYWYRQILGQKVEFLVSFYNNEISEKSEIFDDQFSVERPDGSNFTLKIRSTKLEDSAMYFCASSYLAGGYNEQFFGPGTRLTVL.

The chain combines TRBV24-1 with TRBJ2-5; 9 bases match TRBD1. The CDR3 contains 13 residues. The J segment lost 14 bases and the V segment lost 5 bases, leaving 11 bases of the junction unmatched. Per germline, CDR1 KGHDR and CDR2 SFDVKD. The CDR3 here is CATSGVLNRGLYF. The CDR3 DNA is TGTGCCACCAGTGGGGTACTCAACAGGGGGCTTTACTTC.

The chain uses TRBV5-4 and TRBJ2-1; a weak D match, TRBD2 (6 bases). Trimming cost V 3 bases and J 8 bases, with 15 bases left between them. Germline CDR1 is SGHNT and CDR2 is YYREEE (reference sequence). The CDR3 extends over 14 amino acids. The CDR3 sequence: CASSSGLLRDEQFF. DNA for the CDR3: TGTGCCAGCAGCTCGGGACTTCTCCGGGATGAGCAGTTCTTC.

The genes are TRBV7-9 and TRBJ2-7; 7 nucleotides align to TRBD2. V lost 1 base and J lost 4; bases outside the gene matches: 4. This CDR3 comprises 14 residues. Per the germline V gene, CDR1 is SEHNR and CDR2 is FQNEAQ (reference sequence). CDR3 DNA sequence: TGTGCCAGCAGCTTAGTCCAGGGAGGGTACGAGCAGTACTTC. Translating it yields CASSLVQGGYEQYF.

This chain connects TRBV3-1 (or the pseudogene TRBV3-2) to TRBJ2-7, with 8 positions matching TRBD2. The CDR3 sequence is 14 residues long. Germline lookup yields CDR1 LGHDT and CDR2 YNNKEL (reference sequence). V shed 2 bases, J shed 4 bases, and the junction held 4 bases outside the gene matches. CDR3 residues: CASSQSAGGYEQYF. The CDR3 nucleotides are TGTGCCAGCAGCCAATCCGCGGGGGGTTACGAGCAGTACTTC.

This clone has just one count. The chain is built from TRBV7-2 and TRBJ2-1; TRBD2 matches 7 bases. CDR1 and CDR2 from the germline V gene are SGHTA and FQGNSA. The CDR3 has 19 amino acids. V lost 1 base and J lost 4; bases outside the gene matches: 16. CDR3 loop: CASSLETSIRGGPYNEQFF. The CDR3 nucleotides are TGTGCCAGCAGCTTAGAAACGTCAATTCGCGGGGGTCCATACAATGAGCAGTTCTTC.

The chain has TRBV5-1 and TRBJ1-2, with 9 positions matching TRBD1. After removal of 0 bases from V and 0 bases from J, the junction contained 0 bases not matched to a gene. Germline V gives CDR1 SGHRS, CDR2 YFSETQ. This CDR3 has 15 amino acids. Here the CDR3 reads CASSLGTGANYGYTF. CDR3 nucleotides: TGCGCCAGCAGCTTGGGGACAGGGGCTAACTATGGCTACACCTTC.

CDR3 DNA sequence: TGTGCCTGGAGTGTATTCGGGAGGGCCAATGAGCAGTTCTTC. It specifies CAWSVFGRANEQFF. The chain has TRBV30 and TRBJ2-1, with 8 bases matching TRBD2. CDR1 and CDR2 (germline): GTSNPN, SVGIG (reference sequence). The CDR3 is 14 amino acids. V lost 0 bases, J lost 6 bases, and 4 bases stayed unmatched. Variable domain in full (rest from reference TRBV30 and TRBJ2-1): SQTIHQWPATLVQPVGSPLSLECTVEGTSNPNLYWYRQAAGRGLQLLFYSVGIGQISSEVPQNLSASRPQDRQFILSSKKLLLSDSGFYLCAWSVFGRANEQFFGPGTRLTVL.

This chain links TRBV30 with TRBJ2-3, with D perhaps matching TRBD2 (5 bases). V lost 2 bases and J lost 8, with 14 bases in between. This CDR3 comprises 13 residues. The germline CDR1 and CDR2 sequences are GTSNPN and SVGIG (reference sequence). The CDR3, as DNA: TGTGCCTGGAGTCCTACCCTTGAGGGTACGCAGTATTTT. It translates to CAWSPTLEGTQYF.

This clone was seen a few times. The CDR3 region has the DNA TGTGCCAGCAGTCGCCTGTTGGACACGAAAGACTCCTACGAGCAGTACTTC. Translated: CASSRLLDTKDSYEQYF. The chain combines TRBV28 with TRBJ2-7, with D possibly being TRBD1 (5 bases). The germline CDR1 and CDR2 sequences are MDHEN and SYDVKM. The V end was cut by 5 bases, the J end by 0 bases, with 20 bases between. CDR3 length: 17 amino acids.

This clone was recorded at least ten times. The rearrangement joins TRBV3-1 (or the pseudogene TRBV3-2) to TRBJ2-2; D is unresolved. V shed 1 base and J shed 2 bases, with 8 bases lying between them. Germline lookup yields CDR1 LGHDT and CDR2 YNNKEL (reference sequence). The CDR3 length is 15 residues. DNA for the CDR3: TGTGCCAGCAGCCAAGGCGAAGAAAACACCGGGGAGCTGTTTTTT. Residues: CASSQGEENTGELFF.

The V and J genes are TRBV12-5 and TRBJ2-3, with 10 bases that match TRBD2. Trimming at V came to 0 bases and at J to 6 bases, leaving 9 bases not matched to a gene. Germline values: CDR1 LGHNT, CDR2 FRNRAP. This CDR3 spans 17 amino acids. The CDR3 here is CASGLVGLAGALDTQYF. The CDR3 DNA is TGTGCTAGTGGTTTGGTAGGGCTAGCGGGAGCGCTTGATACGCAGTATTTT.

The chain couples TRBV6-2 or TRBV6-3 to TRBJ1-6, with D tentatively TRBD1 (6 bases). Between the trimmed V and J ends, which lost 1 base and 7 bases, there was a span of 11 bases. Germline lookup yields CDR1 MNHEY and CDR2 SVGEGT. This CDR3 comprises 15 residues. CDR3 bases: TGTGCCAGCAGTTACTACAGGGATCGAAATTCACCCCTCCACTTT. Amino acids: CASSYYRDRNSPLHF.

The chain links TRBV19 to TRBJ1-2; D might be TRBD1 (6 bases). Germline-derived CDR1 and CDR2 are LNHDA and SQIVND (reference sequence). Trimming pared 4 bases from V and 8 bases from J, leaving 20 bases between. The CDR3 totals 15 residues. The CDR3 DNA sequence: TGTGCCAGTAGTACTCCCAGGGGAGTGGGACAAGGCTACACCTTC. Encoded protein: CASSTPRGVGQGYTF.

The V call is TRBV6-5, the J call TRBJ2-5, with 10 bases identical to TRBD2. CDR3 size: 13 residues. With V trimmed by 10 bases and J by 5 bases, 7 bases remained unmatched. CDR1 and CDR2 (germline): MNHEY, SVGAGI. The CDR3 loop is CAIRAGGLETQYF. CDR3 in DNA: TGTGCCATCCGAGCGGGGGGGCTTGAGACCCAGTACTTC.

The CDR3 nucleotides read TGTGCCAGCAGTTCCCAGGGGGCAGGTGGCTACACCTTC. Encoded protein: CASSSQGAGGYTF. The chain is built from TRBV28 and TRBJ1-2; 8 positions agree with TRBD1. The CDR3 contains 13 residues. Germline trimming cut 4 bases from V and 7 bases from J; bases unmatched to any gene: 5. The germline V gene encodes CDR1 MDHEN and CDR2 SYDVKM.

This clone showed up just a few times. This rearrangement joins TRBV9 to TRBJ1-6; a possible D gene is TRBD1 (6 bases). CDR3 length: 15 amino acids. Trimming left V 0 bases short and J 5 bases short, with 9 bases between. Germline values: CDR1 SGDLS, CDR2 YYNGEE. Here the CDR3 DNA reads TGTGCCAGCAGCGTAGTAGGGGGAAATAATTCACCCCTCCACTTT. It codes for CASSVVGGNNSPLHF.

V is TRBV7-2 and J is TRBJ1-6; 9 positions match TRBD1. Germline values: CDR1 SGHTA, CDR2 FQGNSA. The CDR3 sequence is 16 residues long. V dropped 4 bases and J dropped 7; count of bases not matched to a gene: 8. Written as DNA, the CDR3 is TGTGCCAGCAGCTCTATTTCCGGGACAGGGAATTCACCCCTCCACTTT. Amino acid sequence: CASSSISGTGNSPLHF.

The chain is built from TRBV4-1 and TRBJ1-4, with D tentatively TRBD1 (5 bases). Germline assignment: CDR1 MGHRA and CDR2 YSYEKL. The V end was cut by 5 bases, the J end by 4 bases, with 11 bases between. The CDR3 has 14 residues. CDR3 region: CASSYGTLNEKLFF. The CDR3 DNA is TGCGCCAGCAGCTACGGGACTCTTAATGAAAAACTGTTTTTT.